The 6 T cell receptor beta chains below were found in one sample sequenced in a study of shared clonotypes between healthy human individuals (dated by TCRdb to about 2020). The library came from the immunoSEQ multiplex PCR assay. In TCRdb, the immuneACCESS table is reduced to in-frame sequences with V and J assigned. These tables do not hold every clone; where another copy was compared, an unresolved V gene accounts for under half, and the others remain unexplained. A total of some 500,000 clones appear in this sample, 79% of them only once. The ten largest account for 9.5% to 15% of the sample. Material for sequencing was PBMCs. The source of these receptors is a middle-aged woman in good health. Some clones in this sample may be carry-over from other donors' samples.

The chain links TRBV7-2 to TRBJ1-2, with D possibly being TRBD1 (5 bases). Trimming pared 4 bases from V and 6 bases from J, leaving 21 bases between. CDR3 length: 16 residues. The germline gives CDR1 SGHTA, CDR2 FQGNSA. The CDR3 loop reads CASSSLGTIRSHGYTF. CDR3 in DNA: TGTGCCAGCAGCTCCTTGGGGACCATCCGTTCGCATGGCTACACCTTC.

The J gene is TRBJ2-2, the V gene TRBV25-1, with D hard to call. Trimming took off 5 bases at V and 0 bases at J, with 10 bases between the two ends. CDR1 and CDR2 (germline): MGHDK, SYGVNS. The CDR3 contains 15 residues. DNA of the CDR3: TGTGCCAGCAGTCCAGAACTCGCGAACACCGGGGAGCTGTTTTTT. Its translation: CASSPELANTGELFF.

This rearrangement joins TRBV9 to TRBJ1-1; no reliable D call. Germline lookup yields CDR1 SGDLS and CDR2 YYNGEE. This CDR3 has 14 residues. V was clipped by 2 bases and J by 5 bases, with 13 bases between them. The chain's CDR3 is CASSVGEGKTEAFF. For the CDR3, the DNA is TGTGCCAGCAGCGTGGGAGAGGGCAAAACTGAAGCTTTCTTT.

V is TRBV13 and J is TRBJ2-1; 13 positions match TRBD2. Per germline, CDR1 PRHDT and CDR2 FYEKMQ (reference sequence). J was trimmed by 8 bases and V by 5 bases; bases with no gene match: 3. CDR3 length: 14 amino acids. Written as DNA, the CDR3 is TGTGCCAGCAGCCCAGGACTAGCGGGAGATGAGCAGTTCTTC. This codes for CASSPGLAGDEQFF.

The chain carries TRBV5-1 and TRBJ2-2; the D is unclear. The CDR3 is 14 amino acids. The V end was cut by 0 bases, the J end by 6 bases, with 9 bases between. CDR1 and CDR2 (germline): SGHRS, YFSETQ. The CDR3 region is CASSLALEAGELFF. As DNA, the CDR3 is TGCGCCAGCAGCTTGGCTCTAGAGGCCGGGGAGCTGTTTTTT.

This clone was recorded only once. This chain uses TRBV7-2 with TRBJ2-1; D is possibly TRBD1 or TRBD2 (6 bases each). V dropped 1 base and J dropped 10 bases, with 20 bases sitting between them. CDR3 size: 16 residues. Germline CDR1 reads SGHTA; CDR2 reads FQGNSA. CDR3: CASSLGGGGSPREQFF. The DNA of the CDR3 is TGTGCCAGCAGCTTAGGAGGGGGAGGTAGCCCTCGGGAGCAGTTCTTC.